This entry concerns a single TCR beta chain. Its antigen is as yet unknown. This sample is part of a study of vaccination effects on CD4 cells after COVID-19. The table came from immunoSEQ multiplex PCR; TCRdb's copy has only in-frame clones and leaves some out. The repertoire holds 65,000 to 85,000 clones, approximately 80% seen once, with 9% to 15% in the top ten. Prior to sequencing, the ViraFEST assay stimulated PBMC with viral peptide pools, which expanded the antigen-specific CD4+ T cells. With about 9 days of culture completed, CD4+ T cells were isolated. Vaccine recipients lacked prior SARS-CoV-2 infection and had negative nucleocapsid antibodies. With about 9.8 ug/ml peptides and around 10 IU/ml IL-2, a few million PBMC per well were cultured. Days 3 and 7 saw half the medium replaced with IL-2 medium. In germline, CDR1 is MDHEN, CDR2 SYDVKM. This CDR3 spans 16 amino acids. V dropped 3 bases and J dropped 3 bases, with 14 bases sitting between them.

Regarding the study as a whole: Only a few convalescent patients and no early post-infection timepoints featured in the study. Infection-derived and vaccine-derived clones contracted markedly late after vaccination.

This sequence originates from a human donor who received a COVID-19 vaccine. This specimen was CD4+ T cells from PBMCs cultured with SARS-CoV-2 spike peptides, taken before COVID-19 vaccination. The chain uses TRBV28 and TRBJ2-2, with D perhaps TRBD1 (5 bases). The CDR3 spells CASSFSRAGHTGELFF. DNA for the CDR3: TGTGCCAGCAGTTTCTCCCGGGCAGGGCACACCGGGGAGCTGTTTTTT.